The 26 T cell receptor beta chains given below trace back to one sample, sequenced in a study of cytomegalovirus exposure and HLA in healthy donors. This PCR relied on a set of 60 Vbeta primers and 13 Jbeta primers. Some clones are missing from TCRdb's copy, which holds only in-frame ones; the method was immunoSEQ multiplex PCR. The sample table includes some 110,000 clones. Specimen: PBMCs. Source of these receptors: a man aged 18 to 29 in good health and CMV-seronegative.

The CDR3 DNA reads as TGTGCCAGCAGTTATGGCCCCCCTGTTGGGCGTCGGGAGCAGTACTTC. Translating it yields CASSYGPPVGRREQYF. V usage is TRBV6-6 and J usage is TRBJ2-7; D call uncertain. CDR1 is MNHNY and CDR2 is SVGAGI in the germline V gene (reference sequence). This CDR3 has 16 residues. Trimming removed 3 bases from V and 7 bases from J, with 22 bases in between.

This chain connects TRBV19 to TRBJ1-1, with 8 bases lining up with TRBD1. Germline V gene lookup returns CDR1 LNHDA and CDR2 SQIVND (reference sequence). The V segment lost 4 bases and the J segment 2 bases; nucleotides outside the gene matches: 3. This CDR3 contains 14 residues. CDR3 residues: CASSRQGYNTEAFF. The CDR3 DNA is TGTGCCAGTAGTAGACAGGGGTATAACACTGAAGCTTTCTTT.

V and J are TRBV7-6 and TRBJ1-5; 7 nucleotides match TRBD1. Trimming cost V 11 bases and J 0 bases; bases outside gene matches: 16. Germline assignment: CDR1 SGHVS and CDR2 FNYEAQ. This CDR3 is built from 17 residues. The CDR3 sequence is CAASSPGTEYSNQPQHF. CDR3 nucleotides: TGTGCCGCCTCAAGTCCTGGGACAGAGTATAGCAATCAGCCCCAGCATTTT.

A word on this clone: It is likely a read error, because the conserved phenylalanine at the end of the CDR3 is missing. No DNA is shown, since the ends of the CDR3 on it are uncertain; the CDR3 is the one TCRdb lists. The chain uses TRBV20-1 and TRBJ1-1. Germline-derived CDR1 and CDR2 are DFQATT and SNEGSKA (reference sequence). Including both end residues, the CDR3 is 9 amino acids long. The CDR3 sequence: CSAGRGFHL.

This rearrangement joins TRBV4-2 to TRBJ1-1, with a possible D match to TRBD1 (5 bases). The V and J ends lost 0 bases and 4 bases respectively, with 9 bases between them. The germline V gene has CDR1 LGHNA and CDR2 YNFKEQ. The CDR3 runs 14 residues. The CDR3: CASSQDPGLTEAFF. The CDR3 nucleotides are TGTGCCAGCAGCCAAGATCCAGGGCTCACTGAAGCTTTCTTT.

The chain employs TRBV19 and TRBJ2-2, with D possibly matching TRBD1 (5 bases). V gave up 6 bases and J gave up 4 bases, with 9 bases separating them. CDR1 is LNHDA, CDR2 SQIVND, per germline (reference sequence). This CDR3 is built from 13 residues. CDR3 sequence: CASSIRVTGELFF. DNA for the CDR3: TGTGCCAGTAGCATCAGGGTCACCGGGGAGCTGTTTTTT.

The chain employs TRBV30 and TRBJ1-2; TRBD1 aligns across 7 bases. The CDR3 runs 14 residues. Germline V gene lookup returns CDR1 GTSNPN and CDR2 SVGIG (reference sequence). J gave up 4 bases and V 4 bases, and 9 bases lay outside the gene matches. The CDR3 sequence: CAWNKDRAFYGYTF. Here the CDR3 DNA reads TGTGCCTGGAACAAAGACAGGGCGTTCTATGGCTACACCTTC.

The CDR3 region is CASSVGQGAHTEAFF. The CDR3 coding sequence is TGTGCCAGCAGCGTAGGACAGGGGGCGCATACTGAAGCTTTCTTT. The rearrangement uses TRBV7-9 and TRBJ1-1; TRBD1 agrees at 11 bases. CDR3 length: 15 residues. Trimming took 5 bases from V and 5 from J; bases not matched to a gene: 7. The germline V gene has CDR1 SEHNR and CDR2 FQNEAQ (reference sequence). Full variable domain (remainder filled in from reference TRBV7-9 and TRBJ1-1): DTGVSQNPRHKITKRGQNVTFRCDPISEHNRLYWYRQTLGQGPEFLTYFQNEAQLEKSRLLSDRFSAERPKGSFSTLEIQRTEQGDSAMYLCASSVGQGAHTEAFFGQGTRLTVV.

The CDR3 sequence is CASSLVAEETQYF. CDR3 coding DNA: TGTGCCAGCAGCTTAGTTGCGGAAGAGACCCAGTACTTC. This chain joins TRBV7-9 and TRBJ2-5, with D unclear. CDR1 is SEHNR, CDR2 FQNEAQ, per germline (reference sequence). This CDR3 spans 13 amino acids. V lost 1 base and J lost 3, with 6 bases in between.

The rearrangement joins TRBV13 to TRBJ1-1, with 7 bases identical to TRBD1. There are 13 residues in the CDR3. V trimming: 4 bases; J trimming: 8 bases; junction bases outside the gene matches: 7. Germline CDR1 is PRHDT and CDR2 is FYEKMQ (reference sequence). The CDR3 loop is CASSSAGTVEAFF. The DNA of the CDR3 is TGTGCCAGCAGCTCCGCCGGGACAGTCGAAGCTTTCTTT.

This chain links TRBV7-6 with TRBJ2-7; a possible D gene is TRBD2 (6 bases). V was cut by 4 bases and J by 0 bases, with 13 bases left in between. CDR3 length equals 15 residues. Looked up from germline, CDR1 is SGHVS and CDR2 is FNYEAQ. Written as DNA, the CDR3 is TGTGCCAGCAGCTCTCTAGCGCCGAGCTCCTACGAGCAGTACTTC. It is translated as CASSSLAPSSYEQYF.

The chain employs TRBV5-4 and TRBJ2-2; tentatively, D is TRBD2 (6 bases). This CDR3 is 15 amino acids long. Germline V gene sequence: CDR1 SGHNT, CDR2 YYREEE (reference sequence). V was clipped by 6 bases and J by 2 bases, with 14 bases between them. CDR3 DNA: TGTGCCAGCACCTTATCCGGGACTAACACCGGGGAGCTGTTTTTT. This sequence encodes CASTLSGTNTGELFF.

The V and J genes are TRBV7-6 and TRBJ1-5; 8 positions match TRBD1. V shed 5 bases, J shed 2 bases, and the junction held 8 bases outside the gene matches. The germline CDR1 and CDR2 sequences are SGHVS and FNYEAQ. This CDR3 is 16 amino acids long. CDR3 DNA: TGTGCCAGCAGCCAATGGACAGGGATCGGCAATCAGCCCCAGCATTTT. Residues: CASSQWTGIGNQPQHF.

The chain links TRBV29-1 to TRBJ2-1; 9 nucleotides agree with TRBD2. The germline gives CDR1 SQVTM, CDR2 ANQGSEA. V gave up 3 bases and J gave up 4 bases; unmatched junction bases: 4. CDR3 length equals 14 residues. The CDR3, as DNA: TGCAGCGTTGAGGGACTAGCAGATTACAATGAGCAGTTCTTC. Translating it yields CSVEGLADYNEQFF.

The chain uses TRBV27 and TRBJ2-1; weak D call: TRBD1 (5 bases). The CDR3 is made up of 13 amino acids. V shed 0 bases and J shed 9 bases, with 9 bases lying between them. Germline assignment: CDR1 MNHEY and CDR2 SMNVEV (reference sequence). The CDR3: CASSLSNRIEQFF. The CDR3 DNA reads TGTGCCAGCAGTTTATCGAACAGGATTGAGCAGTTCTTC.

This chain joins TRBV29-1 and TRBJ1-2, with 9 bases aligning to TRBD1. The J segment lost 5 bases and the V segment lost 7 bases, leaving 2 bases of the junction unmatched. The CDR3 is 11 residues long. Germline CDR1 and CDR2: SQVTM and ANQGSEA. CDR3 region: CSAGTGYGYTF. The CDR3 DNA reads TGCAGCGCCGGGACAGGGTATGGCTACACCTTC.

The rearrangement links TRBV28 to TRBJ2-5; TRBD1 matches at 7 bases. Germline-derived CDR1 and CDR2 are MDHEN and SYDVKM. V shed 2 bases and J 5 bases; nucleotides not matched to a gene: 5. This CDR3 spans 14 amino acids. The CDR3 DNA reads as TGTGCCAGCAGTTTAGGTCAGGGGGTGGAGACCCAGTACTTC. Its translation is CASSLGQGVETQYF.

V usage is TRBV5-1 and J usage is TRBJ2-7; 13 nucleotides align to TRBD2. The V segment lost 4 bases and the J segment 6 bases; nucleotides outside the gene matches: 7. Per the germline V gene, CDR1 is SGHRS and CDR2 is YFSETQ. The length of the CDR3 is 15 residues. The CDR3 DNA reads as TGCGCCAGCAGCATACTAGCGGGAGGGTTGGGCGAGCAGTACTTC. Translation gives CASSILAGGLGEQYF.

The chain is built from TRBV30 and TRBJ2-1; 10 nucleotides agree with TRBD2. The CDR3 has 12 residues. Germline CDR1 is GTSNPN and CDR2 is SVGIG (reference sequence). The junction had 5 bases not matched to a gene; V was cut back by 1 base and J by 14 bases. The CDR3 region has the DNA TGTGCCTGGAGTGGAGGGACTAGCGCGGAGTTCTTC. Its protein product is CAWSGGTSAEFF. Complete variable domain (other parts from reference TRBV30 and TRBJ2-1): SQTIHQWPATLVQPVGSPLSLECTVEGTSNPNLYWYRQAAGRGLQLLFYSVGIGQISSEVPQNLSASRPQDRQFILSSKKLLLSDSGFYLCAWSGGTSAEFFGPGTRLTVL.

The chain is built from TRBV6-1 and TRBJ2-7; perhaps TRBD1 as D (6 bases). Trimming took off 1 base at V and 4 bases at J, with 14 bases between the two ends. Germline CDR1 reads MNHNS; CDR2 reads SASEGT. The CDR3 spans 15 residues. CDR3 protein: CASSEGAGVLYEQYF. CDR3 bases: TGTGCCAGCAGTGAAGGGGCAGGGGTATTGTACGAGCAGTACTTC.

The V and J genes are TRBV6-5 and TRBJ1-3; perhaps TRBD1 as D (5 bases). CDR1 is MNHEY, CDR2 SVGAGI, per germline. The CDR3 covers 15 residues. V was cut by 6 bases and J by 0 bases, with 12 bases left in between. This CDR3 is CASSRDRYSGNTIYF. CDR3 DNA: TGTGCCAGCAGCCGAGACAGATACTCTGGAAACACCATATATTTT.

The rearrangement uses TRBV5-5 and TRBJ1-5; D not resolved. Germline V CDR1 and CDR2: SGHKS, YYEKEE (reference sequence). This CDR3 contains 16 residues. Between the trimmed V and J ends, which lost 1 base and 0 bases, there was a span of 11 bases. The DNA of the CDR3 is TGTGCCAGCAGCTTGAGCGCATCTTATAGCAATCAGCCCCAGCATTTT. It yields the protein CASSLSASYSNQPQHF. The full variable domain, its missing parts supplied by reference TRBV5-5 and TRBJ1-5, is DAGVTQSPTHLIKTRGQQVTLRCSPISGHKSVSWYQQVLGQGPQFIFQYYEKEERGRGNFPDRFSARQFPNYSSELNVNALLLGDSALYLCASSLSASYSNQPQHFGDGTRLSIL.

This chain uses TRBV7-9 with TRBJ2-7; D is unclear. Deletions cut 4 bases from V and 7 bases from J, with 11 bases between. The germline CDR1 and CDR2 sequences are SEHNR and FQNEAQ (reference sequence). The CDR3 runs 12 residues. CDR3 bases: TGTGCCAGCAGCTCCCTCCTCCGGGAGCAGTACTTC. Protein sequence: CASSSLLREQYF.

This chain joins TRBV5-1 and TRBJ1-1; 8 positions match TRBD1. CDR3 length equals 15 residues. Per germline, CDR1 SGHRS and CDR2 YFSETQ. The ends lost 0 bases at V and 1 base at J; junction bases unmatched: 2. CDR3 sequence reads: CASSLGGTGNTEAFF. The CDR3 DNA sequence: TGCGCCAGCAGCTTGGGAGGGACAGGGAACACTGAAGCTTTCTTT.

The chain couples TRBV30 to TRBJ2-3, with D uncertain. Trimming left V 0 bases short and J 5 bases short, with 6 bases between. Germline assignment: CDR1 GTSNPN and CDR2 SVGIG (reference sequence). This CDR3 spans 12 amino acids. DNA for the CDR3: TGTGCCTGGAGTGTCCGCGTAGATACGCAGTATTTT. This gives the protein CAWSVRVDTQYF.

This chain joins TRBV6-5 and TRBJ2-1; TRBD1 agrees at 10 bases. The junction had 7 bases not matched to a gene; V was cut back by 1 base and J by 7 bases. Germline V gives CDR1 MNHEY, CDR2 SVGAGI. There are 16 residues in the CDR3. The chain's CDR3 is CASSYFRDRGLNEQFF. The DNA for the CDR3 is TGTGCCAGCAGTTACTTCCGGGACAGGGGATTGAATGAGCAGTTCTTC.